The 19 T cell receptor beta chains listed next were all sequenced from one sample in a study of shared clonotypes between healthy human individuals. Clones were sequenced by immunoSEQ multiplex PCR, and TCRdb holds only the in-frame ones, with some missing. The table records 1 million to 1.3 million clones, about four fifths of them present only once. The sequencing sample was made of memory CD4+ T cells from PBMCs. Subset noted: CD45RA-negative fraction. These receptors were taken from a man between 18 and 35 years old in good health. Some clones in this sample may be carry-over from other donors' samples.

The rearrangement uses TRBV6-1 and TRBJ2-7; D gene ambiguous. V gave up 9 bases and J gave up 6 bases, with 12 bases separating them. Germline V gives CDR1 MNHNS, CDR2 SASEGT. The CDR3 spans 11 residues. Here the CDR3 DNA reads TGTGCCAGTCAGATCCTCGGCGAGCAGTACTTC. Translation: CASQILGEQYF.

The chain uses TRBV5-4 and TRBJ1-1, with D possibly being TRBD1 (6 bases). The V gene lost 3 bases and the J gene lost 1 base, with 10 bases spanning the gap. The germline V gene has CDR1 SGHNT and CDR2 YYREEE (reference sequence). The CDR3 loop spans 14 amino acids. CDR3 in amino acids: CASSSGQRNTEAFF. The DNA of the CDR3 is TGTGCCAGCAGCTCTGGACAGAGGAACACTGAAGCTTTCTTT.

The chain carries TRBV28 and TRBJ2-3; TRBD2 might be the D (5 bases). Trimming cost V 6 bases and J 6 bases, with 10 bases left between them. The germline V gene has CDR1 MDHEN and CDR2 SYDVKM. The CDR3 is 12 amino acids. The CDR3, as DNA: TGTGCCAGCAGCCCTAGCAGGGATACGCAGTATTTT. It codes for CASSPSRDTQYF.

The chain carries TRBV4-3 and TRBJ1-4; D gene uncertain. Between the trimmed V and J ends, which lost 4 bases and 8 bases, there was a span of 11 bases. In germline, CDR1 is LGHNA, CDR2 YSLEER. The CDR3 loop spans 13 amino acids. The CDR3 loop is CASSPPGGEKLFF. The CDR3 DNA is TGCGCCAGCAGCCCTCCGGGAGGAGAAAAACTGTTTTTT.

This chain uses TRBV27 with TRBJ2-7, with 8 bases aligning to TRBD2. V dropped 6 bases and J dropped 5; count of bases not matched to a gene: 9. CDR1 is MNHEY, CDR2 SMNVEV, per germline (reference sequence). This CDR3 comprises 14 residues. The CDR3 coding sequence is TGTGCCAGCAGGAGGAGCGGGAGCGTCAACGAGCAGTACTTC. Translated, it gives CASRRSGSVNEQYF.

The chain links TRBV28 to TRBJ1-5; possibly TRBD1 for D (5 bases). The CDR3 sequence is 15 residues long. Trimming pared 6 bases from V and 5 bases from J, leaving 17 bases between. The germline CDR1 and CDR2 sequences are MDHEN and SYDVKM. The CDR3 DNA is TGTGCCAGCAGATCACCGGGGGGAAGGGATCAGCCCCAGCATTTT. Its translation is CASRSPGGRDQPQHF.

V gene TRBV11-2 combines with J gene TRBJ2-7; 9 nucleotides match TRBD2. Germline V gene lookup returns CDR1 SGHAT and CDR2 FQNNGV. With V trimmed by 5 bases and J by 6 bases, 11 bases remained unmatched. The CDR3 is 15 amino acids. CDR3: CASSPSGRRFGEQYF. CDR3 coding DNA: TGTGCCAGCAGCCCAAGCGGGAGGAGGTTCGGCGAGCAGTACTTC.

The rearrangement uses TRBV6-6 and TRBJ2-7; 7 bases are shared with TRBD1. Germline values: CDR1 MNHNY, CDR2 SVGAGI (reference sequence). Trimming took 5 bases from V and 3 from J; bases not matched to a gene: 13. The CDR3 runs to 16 residues. The CDR3 coding sequence is TGTGCCAGCAGTAGGTTACCGGGACAGCAAAACTACGAGCAGTACTTC. Protein sequence: CASSRLPGQQNYEQYF.

The CDR3 region has the DNA TGTGCCGCCGGGGCGGATATCAGGGGCTACACCTTC. Its translation is CAAGADIRGYTF. The chain uses TRBV7-8 and TRBJ1-2, with D maybe TRBD1 (5 bases). The CDR3 length is 12 residues. Looked up from germline, CDR1 is SGHVS and CDR2 is FQNEAQ. Deletions cut 11 bases from V and 8 bases from J, with 18 bases between.

This sequence joins TRBV11-3 and TRBJ2-1; D is uncertain. The CDR3 runs to 13 residues. Germline V CDR1 and CDR2: SGHNT, YENEEA. V was clipped by 5 bases and J by 5 bases, with 10 bases between them. The CDR3 loop is CASSPPGHNEQFF. Here the CDR3 DNA reads TGTGCCAGCAGCCCCCCCGGCCACAATGAGCAGTTCTTC.

At least ten counts were recorded for this clone. The chain carries TRBV25-1 and TRBJ2-2, with D hard to call. Trimming left V 1 base short and J 8 bases short, with 11 bases between. The germline CDR1 and CDR2 sequences are MGHDK and SYGVNS. This CDR3 comprises 14 residues. CDR3 sequence (DNA): TGTGCCAGCAGTGAATCTGCCGGAAGGGGGGAGCTGTTTTTT. It is translated as CASSESAGRGELFF. The whole variable domain, filled in from reference TRBV25-1 and TRBJ2-2, reads EADIYQTPRYLVIGTGKKITLECSQTMGHDKMYWYQQDPGMELHLIHYSYGVNSTEKGDLSSESTVSRIRTEHFPLTLESARPSHTSQYLCASSESAGRGELFFGEGSRLTVL.

The chain has TRBV28 and TRBJ1-1; D call uncertain. The germline CDR1 and CDR2 sequences are MDHEN and SYDVKM. V was trimmed by 2 bases and J by 4 bases, leaving 11 bases between them. CDR3 length equals 14 residues. CDR3 loop: CASSLIGVGTEAFF. In DNA, the CDR3 is TGTGCCAGCAGTTTAATCGGGGTTGGCACTGAAGCTTTCTTT. The variable domain in full, with the rest retrieved from reference TRBV28 and TRBJ1-1, is DVKVTQSSRYLVKRTGEKVFLECVQDMDHENMFWYRQDPGLGLRLIYFSYDVKMKEKGDIPEGYSVSREKKERFSLILESASTNQTSMYLCASSLIGVGTEAFFGQGTRLTVV.

The CDR3 DNA reads TGTGCCACAATGAGGACAGGGGATGTAAGCGAGCAGTACTTC. Protein product: CATMRTGDVSEQYF. V is TRBV11-2 and J is TRBJ2-7; TRBD1 agrees at 9 bases. Per germline, CDR1 SGHAT and CDR2 FQNNGV. The V and J ends lost 10 bases and 6 bases, in that order; junction bases with no gene match: 13. This CDR3 comprises 14 residues.

The chain links TRBV5-1 to TRBJ1-5, with D tentatively TRBD1 (5 bases). From germline, CDR1 is SGHRS and CDR2 YFSETQ. V lost 4 bases and J lost 5, with 10 bases in between. The CDR3 length is 13 residues. The DNA of the CDR3 is TGCGCCAGCAGCCGGGACCCTGATCAGCCCCAGCATTTT. Residues: CASSRDPDQPQHF.

The chain recombines TRBV29-1 with TRBJ1-2; a weak D match, TRBD1 (6 bases). Germline V gene data show CDR1 as SQVTM and CDR2 as ANQGSEA. CDR3 length: 14 residues. V lost 4 bases and J 4 bases, leaving 16 bases between the germline ends. The DNA of the CDR3 is TGCAGCGTTGCGGGGGTGAGGGGGAGCTATGGCTACACCTTC. This translates into CSVAGVRGSYGYTF.

The rearrangement joins TRBV6-5 to TRBJ2-2, with TRBD2 matching 7 bases. In germline, CDR1 is MNHEY, CDR2 SVGAGI. V was pared by 0 bases and J by 2 bases, with 3 bases of the junction left unmatched. This CDR3 is built from 16 residues. The CDR3 coding sequence is TGTGCCAGCAGTTACTCGGGGGACTATAACACCGGGGAGCTGTTTTTT. Its translation is CASSYSGDYNTGELFF.

The J gene is TRBJ2-5, the V gene TRBV28; a possible D gene is TRBD2 (5 bases). The CDR3 extends over 15 amino acids. V lost 7 bases and J 1 base, leaving 16 bases between the germline ends. In germline, CDR1 is MDHEN, CDR2 SYDVKM. CDR3 sequence: CASTLSGHSQETQYF. The CDR3 DNA follows: TGTGCCAGCACCCTCAGCGGTCACAGCCAAGAGACCCAGTACTTC.

V is TRBV7-3 and J is TRBJ2-3; D assignment may be TRBD1 or TRBD2 (5 bases each). Trimming shortened V by 2 bases and J by 6 bases, and 18 bases separated the two germline ends. CDR1 is SGHTA and CDR2 is FQGTGA in the germline V gene. This CDR3 has 16 amino acids. The CDR3 sequence is CASSLGSRGAGDTQYF. Written as DNA, the CDR3 is TGTGCCAGCAGCTTAGGGTCGAGGGGCGCAGGTGATACGCAGTATTTT.

The chain carries TRBV4-1 and TRBJ2-7; 7 bases align to TRBD2. Germline CDR1 reads MGHRA; CDR2 reads YSYEKL. The CDR3 loop spans 16 amino acids. J was trimmed by 0 bases and V by 5 bases; bases with no gene match: 10. CDR3 residues: CASSFLQLAGSYEQYF. The CDR3 nucleotides read TGCGCCAGCAGCTTCCTTCAGTTAGCGGGCTCCTACGAGCAGTACTTC.